A single sample gave rise to the 27 T cell receptor beta chains below, sequenced in a study of blood T cell repertoires in COVID-19. Sequencing was performed with immunoSEQ multiplex PCR; in TCRdb, only in-frame clones are kept and a portion is missing. Here the sample spans around 140,000 clones, more than 60% being singletons. The sequencing input was peripheral blood. The receptors originated from a woman aged 45-65 years with active or convalescent COVID-19.

The CDR3 spells CASRQEGDGNQPQHF. DNA for the CDR3: TGTGCCAGCAGGCAAGAGGGGGACGGCAATCAGCCCCAGCATTTT. The chain combines TRBV28 with TRBJ1-5, with a tentative D call TRBD1 (6 bases). The CDR3 sequence is 15 residues long. Germline loops: CDR1 MDHEN, CDR2 SYDVKM. V was pared by 6 bases and J by 2 bases, with 14 bases between.

The rearrangement joins TRBV27 to TRBJ1-5; 7 bases line up with TRBD1. The length of the CDR3 is 17 residues. The J segment lost 0 bases and the V segment lost 5 bases, leaving 10 bases of the junction unmatched. From germline, CDR1 is MNHEY and CDR2 SMNVEV (reference sequence). CDR3: CASSPWRGPDSNQPQHF. The CDR3 DNA reads TGTGCCAGCAGTCCGTGGAGGGGGCCGGATAGCAATCAGCCCCAGCATTTT.

This clone was found once. V gene TRBV11-2 combines with J gene TRBJ2-3, with D unclear. The germline V gene has CDR1 SGHAT and CDR2 FQNNGV. The ends were cut back, 0 bases at V and 6 bases at J, with 7 bases in the middle. The CDR3 extends over 13 amino acids. The CDR3 nucleotides read TGTGCCAGCAGCTTAGATCCGCGGGATACGCAGTATTTT. Amino acid sequence: CASSLDPRDTQYF.

This clone was observed many times. The chain links TRBV5-1 to TRBJ1-2; the D is unclear. V lost 0 bases, J lost 1 base, and 7 bases lay in between. The germline gives CDR1 SGHRS, CDR2 YFSETQ. CDR3 length: 14 residues. The CDR3 region has the DNA TGCGCCAGCAGCTTGGCAGGCCTTAACTATGGCTACACCTTC. It encodes CASSLAGLNYGYTF.

The table lists this clone with a count of one. V gene TRBV7-9 combines with J gene TRBJ1-2; possible D gene TRBD1, 6 bases. V lost 5 bases to trimming and J lost 4 bases, with 17 bases between them. The CDR3 is made up of 15 amino acids. Germline assignment: CDR1 SEHNR and CDR2 FQNEAQ (reference sequence). The CDR3 region has the DNA TGTGCCAGCAGCCCCACGGGGGGCAGGGGCTATGGCTACACCTTC. Translated: CASSPTGGRGYGYTF.

CDR3 bases: TGTGCCAGCAGCAGCCCAGCGGGAGGAACGAACACCGGGGAGCTGTTTTTT. The encoded protein is CASSSPAGGTNTGELFF. V gene TRBV9 combines with J gene TRBJ2-2; 9 bases align to TRBD2. CDR1 is SGDLS, CDR2 YYNGEE, per germline. Trimming took 4 bases from V and 0 from J; bases not matched to a gene: 7. The CDR3 is made up of 17 amino acids.

CDR3 sequence (DNA): TGTGCCAGCAGAGAGAACAGGGCAGGACAGCCCCAGCATTTT. Protein product: CASRENRAGQPQHF. V is TRBV28 and J is TRBJ1-5; tentatively, D is TRBD1 (6 bases). CDR1 and CDR2 (germline): MDHEN, SYDVKM. The V and J ends lost 6 bases and 7 bases respectively, with 16 bases between them. The CDR3 extends over 14 amino acids. Based on the CDR3 plus reference TRBV28 and TRBJ1-5, the full variable domain is DVKVTQSSRYLVKRTGEKVFLECVQDMDHENMFWYRQDPGLGLRLIYFSYDVKMKEKGDIPEGYSVSREKKERFSLILESASTNQTSMYLCASRENRAGQPQHFGDGTRLSIL.

This clone was found a few times. The genes are TRBV18 and TRBJ1-2; D ambiguous. V was shortened by 2 bases and J by 4 bases, with 8 bases between the two germline ends. Germline assignment: CDR1 KGHSH and CDR2 LQKENI. There are 13 residues in the CDR3. Here the CDR3 reads CASSPESVYGYTF. The CDR3 bases are TGTGCCAGCTCACCAGAGTCGGTCTATGGCTACACCTTC.

The chain uses TRBV7-8 and TRBJ2-1; D is ambiguous. The CDR3 sequence is 13 residues long. Deletions cut 2 bases from V and 2 bases from J, with 4 bases between. The germline V gene encodes CDR1 SGHVS and CDR2 FQNEAQ. CDR3 sequence reads: CASSLLAYNEQFF. Written as DNA, the CDR3 is TGTGCCAGCAGCTTACTTGCCTACAATGAGCAGTTCTTC.

The chain has TRBV4-2 and TRBJ1-1; weak D call: TRBD1 (5 bases). The V gene lost 0 bases and the J gene lost 2 bases, with 7 bases spanning the gap. Per germline, CDR1 LGHNA and CDR2 YNFKEQ. The CDR3 runs 14 residues. CDR3 coding DNA: TGTGCCAGCAGCCAAGATGGGGCAAACACTGAAGCTTTCTTT. This translates into CASSQDGANTEAFF.

The chain is built from TRBV19 and TRBJ2-4, with a tentative D call TRBD1 (6 bases). CDR1 is LNHDA, CDR2 SQIVND, per germline (reference sequence). Trimming shortened V by 6 bases and J by 0 bases, and 9 bases separated the two germline ends. The CDR3 totals 14 residues. The DNA of the CDR3 is TGTGCCAGTAGGGACAGTATAGCCAAAAACATTCAGTACTTC. Translation: CASRDSIAKNIQYF.

The chain couples TRBV5-1 to TRBJ1-2; TRBD1 matches 9 bases. Germline loops: CDR1 SGHRS, CDR2 YFSETQ. The V and J ends lost 4 bases and 6 bases, in that order; junction bases with no gene match: 10. The length of the CDR3 is 15 residues. The CDR3 spells CASSNLTGGQDGYTF. The DNA of the CDR3 is TGCGCCAGCAGCAATTTGACAGGGGGTCAGGATGGCTACACCTTC. The full variable domain, its missing parts supplied by reference TRBV5-1 and TRBJ1-2, is KAGVTQTPRYLIKTRGQQVTLSCSPISGHRSVSWYQQTPGQGLQFLFEYFSETQRNKGNFPGRFSGRQFSNSRSEMNVSTLELGDSALYLCASSNLTGGQDGYTFGSGTRLTVV.

The chain employs TRBV7-9 and TRBJ1-1; D might be TRBD1 (5 bases). CDR1 and CDR2 (germline): SEHNR, FQNEAQ (reference sequence). The CDR3 is 13 residues long. Trimming removed 2 bases from V and 5 bases from J, with 9 bases in between. CDR3 protein: CASSLPGGTEAFF. In DNA, the CDR3 is TGTGCCAGCAGCTTACCGGGGGGGACTGAAGCTTTCTTT.

This chain links TRBV9 with TRBJ2-1, with 8 bases identical to TRBD2. The J segment lost 2 bases and the V segment lost 4 bases, leaving 8 bases of the junction unmatched. The CDR3 covers 16 residues. Germline V gene sequence: CDR1 SGDLS, CDR2 YYNGEE. The CDR3 nucleotides are TGTGCCAGCAGCACGCAATCGGGGGGGCCCTACAATGAGCAGTTCTTC. Its protein product is CASSTQSGGPYNEQFF. The whole variable domain, remainder taken from reference TRBV9 and TRBJ2-1, is DSGVTQTPKHLITATGQRVTLRCSPRSGDLSVYWYQQSLDQGLQFLIQYYNGEERAKGNILERFSAQQFPDLHSELNLSSLELGDSALYFCASSTQSGGPYNEQFFGPGTRLTVL.

The rearrangement uses TRBV6-2 or TRBV6-3 and TRBJ2-3; 12 nucleotides agree with TRBD2. The CDR3 has 16 residues. Germline CDR1 MNHEY, CDR2 SVGEGT. Trimming took 2 bases from V and 2 from J; bases not matched to a gene: 2. The CDR3, as DNA: TGTGCCAGCAGTTACGGACTAGCGGGGTTCACAGATACGCAGTATTTT. Translated, it gives CASSYGLAGFTDTQYF.

The CDR3 DNA follows: TGTGCCACCAGCAGCGGACAGGGAGGCTATGGCTACACCTTC. It encodes CATSSGQGGYGYTF. This chain connects TRBV15 to TRBJ1-2, with TRBD1 matching over 8 bases. Unmatched junction bases numbered 4, after V lost 3 bases and J lost 4 bases. Germline V lookup: CDR1 LNHNV, CDR2 YYDKDF (reference sequence). The CDR3 totals 14 residues. The variable domain in full, with the rest retrieved from reference TRBV15 and TRBJ1-2, is DAMVIQNPRYQVTQFGKPVTLSCSQTLNHNVMYWYQQKSSQAPKLLFHYYDKDFNNEADTPDNFQSRRPNTSFCFLDIRSPGLGDTAMYLCATSSGQGGYGYTFGSGTRLTVV.

This clone has just a few counts. The rearrangement links TRBV28 to TRBJ1-2; weak D call: TRBD1 (5 bases). Per the germline V gene, CDR1 is MDHEN and CDR2 is SYDVKM. V lost 5 bases, J lost 4 bases, and 11 bases lay in between. This CDR3 region has 13 residues. The chain's CDR3 is CASSPPGVYGYTF. The CDR3 DNA sequence: TGTGCCAGCAGTCCGCCGGGGGTCTATGGCTACACCTTC.

The chain is built from TRBV5-1 and TRBJ2-7; maybe TRBD2 (6 bases). With 5 bases removed from V and 6 bases from J, the gap between germline ends came to 18 bases. Germline-derived CDR1 and CDR2 are SGHRS and YFSETQ. The CDR3 covers 14 residues. Written as DNA, the CDR3 is TGCGCCAGCAGGACCATGGAGGGTACGGGCGAGCAGTACTTC. This gives the protein CASRTMEGTGEQYF. The full variable domain, rest sourced from reference TRBV5-1 and TRBJ2-7, is KAGVTQTPRYLIKTRGQQVTLSCSPISGHRSVSWYQQTPGQGLQFLFEYFSETQRNKGNFPGRFSGRQFSNSRSEMNVSTLELGDSALYLCASRTMEGTGEQYFGPGTRLTVT.

This rearrangement joins TRBV2 to TRBJ1-4, with D possibly TRBD1 on 6 matching bases. Trimming pared 8 bases from V and 7 bases from J, leaving 17 bases between. This CDR3 spans 14 amino acids. Germline assignment: CDR1 SNHLY and CDR2 FYNNEI. The DNA of the CDR3 is TGTGCCAGCCTCCTATCCCGGGGGGCTGAAAAACTGTTTTTT. Protein sequence: CASLLSRGAEKLFF.

The chain employs TRBV11-3 and TRBJ2-7; 8 bases line up with TRBD1. The CDR3 sequence is 15 residues long. The ends lost 5 bases at V and 0 bases at J; junction bases unmatched: 6. CDR1 is SGHNT, CDR2 YENEEA, per germline. The CDR3, as DNA: TGTGCCAGCAGCCCTTCTGGGACAGGCTCCTACGAGCAGTACTTC. Protein sequence: CASSPSGTGSYEQYF.

In regard to this clone: An end of the junction differs from the germline gene, which may be a read error. The rearrangement joins TRBV6-1 to TRBJ2-6; 8 nucleotides match TRBD1. The germline CDR1 and CDR2 sequences are MNHNS and SASEGT. The CDR3 contains 16 residues. CDR3 DNA: TGTGCCAGCAGTCAAGCAGGGGGCGGTGGGGCCAACGTCCTGACTTTC. Encoded protein: CASSQAGGGGANVLTF.

The V and J genes are TRBV6-5 and TRBJ2-2; 10 bases fit TRBD1. Germline V lookup: CDR1 MNHEY, CDR2 SVGAGI. V lost 10 bases, J lost 9 bases, and 8 bases stayed unmatched. This CDR3 is 13 amino acids long. CDR3 nucleotide sequence: TGTGCCACCCGGACAGGGGGTGGTCGGGAGCTGTTTTTT. Translated: CATRTGGGRELFF.

A note on this clone: At the DNA level, this CDR3 is encoded by other sequences in the same sample as well. The chain carries TRBV19 and TRBJ2-1, with 10 bases lining up with TRBD2. This CDR3 contains 15 residues. V was pared by 6 bases and J by 0 bases, with 2 bases of the junction left unmatched. The germline CDR1 and CDR2 sequences are LNHDA and SQIVND (reference sequence). CDR3 amino acids: CASRTSGPSYNEQFF. DNA for the CDR3: TGTGCCAGTAGGACTAGCGGGCCCTCCTACAATGAGCAGTTCTTC.

This clone was counted a few times. The chain recombines TRBV6-2 or TRBV6-3 with TRBJ1-2; D is ambiguous. V was trimmed by 6 bases and J by 8 bases, leaving 19 bases between them. The CDR3 consists of 14 residues. CDR1 is MNHEY, CDR2 SVGEGT, per germline. The CDR3 is CASSPAGPEIGYTF. DNA of the CDR3: TGTGCCAGCAGCCCCGCAGGCCCCGAAATCGGCTACACCTTC.

The gene calls are TRBV11-2 and TRBJ1-1; no clear D gene. This CDR3 contains 15 residues. CDR1 and CDR2 from the germline V gene are SGHAT and FQNNGV. V lost 2 bases to trimming and J lost 0 bases, with 10 bases between them. In DNA form, the CDR3 reads TGTGCCAGCAGCTTACGGGCGGGAATGAACACTGAAGCTTTCTTT. Translated, it gives CASSLRAGMNTEAFF.

The chain combines TRBV19 with TRBJ1-4, with D unclear. The CDR3 loop spans 14 amino acids. V lost 3 bases to trimming and J lost 8 bases, with 13 bases between them. Germline CDR1 is LNHDA and CDR2 is SQIVND (reference sequence). The CDR3 sequence: CASSILPMREKLFF. For the CDR3, the DNA is TGTGCCAGTAGTATTCTGCCCATGAGAGAAAAACTGTTTTTT.

This clone has just one count. In DNA, the CDR3 is TGTGCCAGCAGTATGGGACAGGGGATTTACGAGCAGTACTTC. Its protein product is CASSMGQGIYEQYF. The chain is built from TRBV6-5 and TRBJ2-7; TRBD1 matches at 10 bases. The CDR3 totals 14 residues. V gave up 5 bases and J gave up 4 bases; unmatched junction bases: 5. Germline V gives CDR1 MNHEY, CDR2 SVGAGI.